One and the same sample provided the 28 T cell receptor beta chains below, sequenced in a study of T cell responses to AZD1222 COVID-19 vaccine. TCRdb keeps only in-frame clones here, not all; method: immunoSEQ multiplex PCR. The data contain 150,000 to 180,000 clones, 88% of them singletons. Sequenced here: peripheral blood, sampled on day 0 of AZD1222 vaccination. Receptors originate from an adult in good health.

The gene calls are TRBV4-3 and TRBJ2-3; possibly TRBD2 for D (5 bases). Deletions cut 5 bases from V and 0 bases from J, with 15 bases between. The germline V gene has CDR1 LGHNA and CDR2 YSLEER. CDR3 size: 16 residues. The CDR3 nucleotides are TGCGCCAGCAGCAGAGGACCTACTAGTAGCACAGATACGCAGTATTTT. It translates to CASSRGPTSSTDTQYF.

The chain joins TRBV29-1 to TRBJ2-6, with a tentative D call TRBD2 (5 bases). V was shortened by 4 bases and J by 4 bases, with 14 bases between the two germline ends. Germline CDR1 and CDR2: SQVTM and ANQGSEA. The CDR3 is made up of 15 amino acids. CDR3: CSVVTGIRGANVLTF. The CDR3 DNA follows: TGCAGCGTTGTAACGGGGATTCGAGGGGCCAACGTCCTGACTTTC.

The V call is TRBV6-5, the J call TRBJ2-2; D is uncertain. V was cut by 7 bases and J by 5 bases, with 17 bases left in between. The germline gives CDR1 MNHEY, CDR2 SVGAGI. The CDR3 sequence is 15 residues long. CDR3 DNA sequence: TGTGCCAGCAAGGGCTCGGAGTGGCTTACCGGGGAGCTGTTTTTT. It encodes CASKGSEWLTGELFF.

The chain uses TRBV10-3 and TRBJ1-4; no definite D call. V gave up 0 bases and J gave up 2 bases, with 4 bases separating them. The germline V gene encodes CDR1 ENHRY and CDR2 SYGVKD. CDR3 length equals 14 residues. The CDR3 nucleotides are TGTGCCATCAGTGAGTCAGGCACTAATGAAAAACTGTTTTTT. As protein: CAISESGTNEKLFF.

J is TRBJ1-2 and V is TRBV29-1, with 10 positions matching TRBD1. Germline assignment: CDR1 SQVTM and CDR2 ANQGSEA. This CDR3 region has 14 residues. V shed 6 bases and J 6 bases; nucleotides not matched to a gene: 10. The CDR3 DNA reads TGCAGCGTCCCCGCCCGACAGGGGGCAGATGGCTACACCTTC. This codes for CSVPARQGADGYTF.

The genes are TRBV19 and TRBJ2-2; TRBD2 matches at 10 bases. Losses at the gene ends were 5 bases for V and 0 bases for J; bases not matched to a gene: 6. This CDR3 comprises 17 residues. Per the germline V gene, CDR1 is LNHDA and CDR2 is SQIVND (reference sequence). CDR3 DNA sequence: TGTGCCAGTAGTTCTAGCGGGGGAGGATCGAACACCGGGGAGCTGTTTTTT. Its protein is CASSSSGGGSNTGELFF.

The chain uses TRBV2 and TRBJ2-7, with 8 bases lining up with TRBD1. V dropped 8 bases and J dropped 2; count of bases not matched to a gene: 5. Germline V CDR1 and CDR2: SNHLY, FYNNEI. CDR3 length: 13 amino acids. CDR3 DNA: TGTGCCAGCGGTAGACAGGGGCCCTACGAGCAGTACTTC. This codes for CASGRQGPYEQYF.

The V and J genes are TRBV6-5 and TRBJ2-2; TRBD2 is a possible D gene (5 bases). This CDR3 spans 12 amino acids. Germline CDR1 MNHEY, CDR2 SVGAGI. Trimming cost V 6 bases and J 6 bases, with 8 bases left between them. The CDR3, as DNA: TGTGCCAGCAGCCGGGGTTCCGGGGAGCTGTTTTTT. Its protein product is CASSRGSGELFF.

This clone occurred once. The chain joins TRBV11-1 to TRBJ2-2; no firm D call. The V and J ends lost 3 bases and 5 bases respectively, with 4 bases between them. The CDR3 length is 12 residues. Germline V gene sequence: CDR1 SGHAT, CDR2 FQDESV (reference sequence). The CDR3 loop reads CASSLITGELFF. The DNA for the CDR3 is TGTGCCAGCAGCTTGATTACCGGGGAGCTGTTTTTT.

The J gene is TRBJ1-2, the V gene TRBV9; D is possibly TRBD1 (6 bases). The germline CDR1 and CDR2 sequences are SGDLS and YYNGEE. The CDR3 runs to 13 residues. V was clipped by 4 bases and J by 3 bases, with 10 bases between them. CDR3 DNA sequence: TGTGCCAGCAGCTTGCGGACAGACTATGGCTACACCTTC. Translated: CASSLRTDYGYTF.

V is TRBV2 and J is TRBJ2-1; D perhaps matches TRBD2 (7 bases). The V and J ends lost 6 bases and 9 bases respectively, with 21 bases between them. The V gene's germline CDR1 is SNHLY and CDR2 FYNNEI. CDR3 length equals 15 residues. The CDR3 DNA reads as TGTGCCAGCAGCGCCGAGGGGGGGCCTAGTGGTGAGCAGTTCTTC. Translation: CASSAEGGPSGEQFF.

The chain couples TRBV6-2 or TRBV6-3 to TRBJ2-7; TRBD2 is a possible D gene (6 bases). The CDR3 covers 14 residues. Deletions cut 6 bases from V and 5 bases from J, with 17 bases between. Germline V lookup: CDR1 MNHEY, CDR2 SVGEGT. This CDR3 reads CASSRDLPRDEQYF. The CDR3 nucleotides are TGTGCCAGCAGCCGGGACTTGCCGAGGGACGAGCAGTACTTC.

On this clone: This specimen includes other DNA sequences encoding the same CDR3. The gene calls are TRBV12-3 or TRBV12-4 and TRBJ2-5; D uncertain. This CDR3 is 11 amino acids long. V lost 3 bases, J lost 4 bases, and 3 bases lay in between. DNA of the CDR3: TGTGCCAGCAGTTTCGGAGAGACCCAGTACTTC. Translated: CASSFGETQYF.

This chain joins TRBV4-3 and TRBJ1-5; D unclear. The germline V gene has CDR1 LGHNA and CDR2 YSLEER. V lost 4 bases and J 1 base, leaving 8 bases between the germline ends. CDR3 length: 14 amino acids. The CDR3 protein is CASSRDMSNQPQHF. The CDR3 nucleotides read TGCGCCAGCAGCCGAGACATGAGCAATCAGCCCCAGCATTTT.

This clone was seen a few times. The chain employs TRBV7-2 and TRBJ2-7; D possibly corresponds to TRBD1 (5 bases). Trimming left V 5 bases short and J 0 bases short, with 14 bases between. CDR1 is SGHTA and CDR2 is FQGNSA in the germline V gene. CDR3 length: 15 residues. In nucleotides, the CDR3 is TGTGCCAGCAGCCCCACCAGACAGAGCTCCTACGAGCAGTACTTC. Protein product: CASSPTRQSSYEQYF.

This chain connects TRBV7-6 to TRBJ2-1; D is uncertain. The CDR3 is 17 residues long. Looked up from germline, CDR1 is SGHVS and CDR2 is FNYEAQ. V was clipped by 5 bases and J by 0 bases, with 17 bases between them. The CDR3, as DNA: TGTGCCAGCAGCCCCTCGGTACTCCCTAGCTCCTACAATGAGCAGTTCTTC. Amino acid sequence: CASSPSVLPSSYNEQFF.

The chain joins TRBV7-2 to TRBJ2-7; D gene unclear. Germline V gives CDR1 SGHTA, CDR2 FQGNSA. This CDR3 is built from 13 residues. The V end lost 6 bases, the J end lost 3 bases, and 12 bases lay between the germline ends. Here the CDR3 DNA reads TGTGCCAGCAGATTTACCCACGACTACGAGCAGTACTTC. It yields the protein CASRFTHDYEQYF.

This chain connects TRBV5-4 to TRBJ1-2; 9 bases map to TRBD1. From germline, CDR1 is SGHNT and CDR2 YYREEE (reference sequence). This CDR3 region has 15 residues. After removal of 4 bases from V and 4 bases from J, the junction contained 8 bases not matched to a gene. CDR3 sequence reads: CASSNDRGGSYGYTF. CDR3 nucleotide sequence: TGTGCCAGCAGCAACGACAGGGGGGGATCCTATGGCTACACCTTC.

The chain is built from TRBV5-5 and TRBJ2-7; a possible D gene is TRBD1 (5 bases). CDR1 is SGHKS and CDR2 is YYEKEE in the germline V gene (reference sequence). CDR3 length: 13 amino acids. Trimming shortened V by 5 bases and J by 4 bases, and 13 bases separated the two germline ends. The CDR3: CASSFSRVYEQYF. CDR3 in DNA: TGTGCCAGCAGTTTTTCCAGGGTGTACGAGCAGTACTTC. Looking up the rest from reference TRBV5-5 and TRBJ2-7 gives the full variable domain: DAGVTQSPTHLIKTRGQQVTLRCSPISGHKSVSWYQQVLGQGPQFIFQYYEKEERGRGNFPDRFSARQFPNYSSELNVNALLLGDSALYLCASSFSRVYEQYFGPGTRLTVT.

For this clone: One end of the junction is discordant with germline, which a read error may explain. CDR3: CAPSAGGGEGQPQHF. DNA of the CDR3: TGTGCCCCCAGTGCCGGCGGGGGGGAGGGTCAGCCCCAGCATTTT. The chain recombines TRBV24-1 with TRBJ1-5, with D perhaps matching TRBD1 (5 bases). The CDR3 contains 15 residues. CDR1 KGHDR and CDR2 SFDVKD come from the germline V gene.

The CDR3 protein is CASGGGAVNTGELFF. CDR3 coding DNA: TGCGCCAGCGGGGGAGGGGCAGTGAACACCGGGGAGCTGTTTTTT. The chain is built from TRBV5-1 and TRBJ2-2, with TRBD2 matching 7 bases. Germline CDR1 SGHRS, CDR2 YFSETQ. V lost 7 bases, J lost 1 base, and 7 bases stayed unmatched. The CDR3 runs 15 residues.

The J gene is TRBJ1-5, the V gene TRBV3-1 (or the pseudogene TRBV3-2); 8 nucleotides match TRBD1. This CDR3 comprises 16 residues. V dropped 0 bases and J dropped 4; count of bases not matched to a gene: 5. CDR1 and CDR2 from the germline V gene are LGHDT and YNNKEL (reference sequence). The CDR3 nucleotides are TGTGCCAGCAGCCAAGATTCCGGGACAGGAAATCAGCCCCAGCATTTT. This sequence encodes CASSQDSGTGNQPQHF.

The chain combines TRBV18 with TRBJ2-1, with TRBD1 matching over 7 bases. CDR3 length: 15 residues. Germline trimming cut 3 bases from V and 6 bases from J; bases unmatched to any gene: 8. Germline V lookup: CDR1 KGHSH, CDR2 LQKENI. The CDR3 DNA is TGTGCCAGCTCACCTCCGGGACAGAAAACCAATGAGCAGTTCTTC. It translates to CASSPPGQKTNEQFF.

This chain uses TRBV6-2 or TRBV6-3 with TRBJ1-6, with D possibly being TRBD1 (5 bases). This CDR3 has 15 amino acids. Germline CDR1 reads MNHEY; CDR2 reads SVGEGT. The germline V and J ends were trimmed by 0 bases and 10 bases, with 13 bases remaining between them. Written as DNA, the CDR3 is TGTGCCAGCAGTTACTCGGCGGGGCCGGAATCACCCCTCCACTTT. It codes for CASSYSAGPESPLHF.

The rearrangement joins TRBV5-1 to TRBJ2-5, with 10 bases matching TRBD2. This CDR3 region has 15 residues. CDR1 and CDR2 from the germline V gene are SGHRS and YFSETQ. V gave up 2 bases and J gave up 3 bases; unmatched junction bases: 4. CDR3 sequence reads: CASSLIAGGKETQYF. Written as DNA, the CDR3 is TGCGCCAGCAGCTTAATAGCGGGGGGAAAAGAGACCCAGTACTTC.

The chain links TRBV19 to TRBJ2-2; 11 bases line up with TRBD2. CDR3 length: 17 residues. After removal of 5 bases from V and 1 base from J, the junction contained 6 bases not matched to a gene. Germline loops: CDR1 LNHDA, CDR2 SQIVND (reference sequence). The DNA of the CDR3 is TGTGCCAGTAGTGCTCTAACTAGCGGGGGGAACACCGGGGAGCTGTTTTTT. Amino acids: CASSALTSGGNTGELFF. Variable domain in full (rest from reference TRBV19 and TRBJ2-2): DGGITQSPKYLFRKEGQNVTLSCEQNLNHDAMYWYRQDPGQGLRLIYYSQIVNDFQKGDIAEGYSVSREKKESFPLTVTSAQKNPTAFYLCASSALTSGGNTGELFFGEGSRLTVL.

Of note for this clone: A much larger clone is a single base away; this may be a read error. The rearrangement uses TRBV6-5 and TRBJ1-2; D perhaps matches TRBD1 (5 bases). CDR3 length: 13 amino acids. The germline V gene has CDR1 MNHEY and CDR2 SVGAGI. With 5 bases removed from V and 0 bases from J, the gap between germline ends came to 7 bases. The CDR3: CASSPDTNYGYTF. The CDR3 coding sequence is TGTGCCAGCAGTCCGGACACTAACTATGGCTACACCTTC.

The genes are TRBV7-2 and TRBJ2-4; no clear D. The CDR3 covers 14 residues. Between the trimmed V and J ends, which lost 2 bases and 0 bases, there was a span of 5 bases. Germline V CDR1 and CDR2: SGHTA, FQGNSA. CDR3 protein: CASSLMGAKNIQYF. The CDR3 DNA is TGTGCCAGCAGCTTAATGGGAGCCAAAAACATTCAGTACTTC. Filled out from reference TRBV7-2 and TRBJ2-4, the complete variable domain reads GAGVSQSPSNKVTEKGKDVELRCDPISGHTALYWYRQSLGQGLEFLIYFQGNSAPDKSGLPSDRFSAERTGGSVSTLTIQRTQQEDSAVYLCASSLMGAKNIQYFGAGTRLSVL.